This is a list of T cell receptor beta chains from one sample in a study of blood T cell repertoires in COVID-19. Profiled with immunoSEQ multiplex PCR; TCRdb holds only in-frame clones, not every one. The sample yields 50,000 to 75,000 clones, roughly 92% seen once. Specimen: peripheral blood. The receptors derive from a man between 45 and 60 years old with active COVID-19. Both conserved end residues are part of each CDR3. Each record gives: V gene, J gene, clone size, D gene, CDR3 protein, CDR3 DNA. D genes are given only for firm matches. Size is stated for part of the rows, as once, few or many counts, or as a class when the clone is expanded.

>TRBV4-1|TRBJ1-5|-|-
CASSQDRVTPQHF
TGCGCCAGCAGCCAAGACAGGGTGACTCCCCAGCATTTT
>TRBV28|TRBJ2-2|-|-
CASSYRNTGELFF
TGTGCCAGCAGTTACAGGAACACCGGGGAGCTGTTTTTT
>TRBV24-1|TRBJ2-5|-|-
CATSDRYQETQYF
TGTGCCACCAGTGACAGATACCAAGAGACCCAGTACTTC
>TRBV7-3|TRBJ2-1|-|TRBD1
CASSLASPGQGGDEQFF
TGTGCCAGCAGCTTAGCCTCCCCGGGACAGGGAGGGGATGAGCAGTTCTTC
>TRBV25-1|TRBJ2-3|-|-
CASSDRVSTDTQYF
TGTGCCAGCAGTGACAGGGTCAGCACAGATACGCAGTATTTT
>TRBV19|TRBJ1-6|-|-
CASSISGQNNSPLHF
TGTGCCAGTAGTATTTCAGGACAGAATAATTCACCCCTCCACTTT
>TRBV7-9|TRBJ2-5|-|-
CATSTQYF
TGTGCCACCTCGACCCAGTACTTC
>TRBV9|TRBJ1-1|-|-
CASSVAGSGREAFF
TGTGCCAGCAGCGTAGCGGGGTCCGGTCGTGAAGCTTTCTTT
>TRBV7-3|TRBJ1-2|-|-
CASSPTQGYGYTF
TGTGCCAGCAGCCCGACCCAGGGCTATGGCTACACCTTC
>TRBV7-9|TRBJ2-2|-|-
CASSSTGRGNTGELFF
TGTGCCAGCAGCTCGACCGGGAGAGGTAACACCGGGGAGCTGTTTTTT
>TRBV2|TRBJ1-1|-|-
CASSGAGGWNTEAFF
TGTGCCAGCAGCGGAGCGGGGGGCTGGAACACTGAAGCTTTCTTT
>TRBV28|TRBJ2-7|-|-
CASSLLGRVRPGINSYEQYF
TGTGCCAGCAGTCTTCTAGGACGGGTGCGACCGGGGATTAACTCCTACGAGCAGTACTTC
>TRBV15|TRBJ2-1|once|TRBD2
CATSRPGLAGGFEQFF
TGTGCCACCAGCAGGCCGGGACTAGCGGGAGGGTTTGAGCAGTTCTTC
>TRBV5-6|TRBJ1-2|few|-
CASSLGQNYGYTF
TGTGCCAGCAGCTTGGGACAGAACTATGGCTACACCTTC
>TRBV2|TRBJ2-5|-|-
CASKTGGGETQYF
TGTGCCAGCAAAACAGGGGGGGGAGAGACCCAGTACTTC
>TRBV11-2|TRBJ1-5|-|-
CASSLSNSHSNQPQHF
TGTGCCAGCAGCTTAAGCAACAGCCATAGCAATCAGCCCCAGCATTTT
>TRBV27|TRBJ2-7|few|-
CASSSTGTYEQYF
TGTGCCAGCAGTAGCACAGGGACGTACGAGCAGTACTTC
>TRBV28|TRBJ1-2|-|TRBD1
CASRSKRDSYGYTF
TGTGCCAGCAGGTCCAAACGGGACAGCTATGGCTACACCTTC
>TRBV5-4|TRBJ1-1|-|-
CASSLAGTLNTEAFF
TGTGCCAGCAGCTTGGCGGGTACCCTTAACACTGAAGCTTTCTTT
>TRBV19|TRBJ1-2|-|TRBD1
CASNDRGDYGYTF
TGTGCCAGTAACGACAGGGGAGACTATGGCTACACCTTC
>TRBV2|TRBJ2-5|-|TRBD1
CASTYRGPRETQYF
TGTGCCAGCACGTACAGGGGCCCGCGGGAGACCCAGTACTTC
>TRBV11-2|TRBJ1-2|once|TRBD1
CASSLDPGQWGGYTF
TGTGCCAGCAGCTTAGACCCGGGACAGTGGGGCGGCTACACCTTC
>TRBV27|TRBJ2-1|-|TRBD1
CASSSTGAYNEQFF
TGTGCCAGCAGTTCGACAGGGGCCTACAATGAGCAGTTCTTC
>TRBV5-1|TRBJ1-6|-|-
CASSLGSGGGDSPLHF
TGCGCCAGCAGCTTGGGGTCCGGGGGAGGCGATTCACCCCTCCACTTT
>TRBV11-3|TRBJ2-1|-|TRBD1
CASSLARWGQAFSYNEQFF
TGTGCCAGCAGCTTAGCGCGATGGGGACAGGCCTTCTCCTACAATGAGCAGTTCTTC
>TRBV11-3|TRBJ2-5|-|-
CASSLVGGKETQYF
TGTGCCAGCAGCTTAGTTGGGGGGAAAGAGACCCAGTACTTC
>TRBV5-4|TRBJ2-7|-|TRBD2
CASSSSVAGGSGEQYF
TGTGCCAGCAGCTCCTCAGTAGCGGGAGGGTCGGGGGAGCAGTACTTC
>TRBV7-5|TRBJ2-2|-|-
CVRSLADGQVSTGELFF
TGTGTCAGAAGCTTAGCGGATGGACAGGTTTCCACCGGGGAGCTGTTTTTT
>TRBV11-2|TRBJ1-4|-|TRBD1
CASSLTGAGNEKLFF
TGTGCCAGCAGCCTGACAGGGGCGGGTAATGAAAAACTGTTTTTT
>TRBV6-5|TRBJ2-5|-|TRBD2
CASSPRTSGETQYF
TGTGCCAGCAGTCCTCGGACTAGCGGGGAGACCCAGTACTTC
>TRBV20-1|TRBJ1-5|-|TRBD1
CSASYQGQINQPQHF
TGCAGTGCTAGTTACCAGGGACAGATTAATCAGCCCCAGCATTTT
>TRBV11-1|TRBJ2-1|-|-
CASSFRQPYNEQFF
TGTGCCAGCAGCTTTAGACAGCCATACAATGAGCAGTTCTTC
>TRBV3-1/TRBV3-2|TRBJ2-3|-|TRBD2
CASSHVALAETDTQYF
TGTGCCAGCAGCCACGTTGCACTAGCGGAAACAGATACGCAGTATTTT
>TRBV14|TRBJ1-2|-|TRBD1
CASSPFSVYRGREYGYTF
TGTGCCAGCAGCCCCTTCTCCGTTTACAGGGGAAGAGAGTATGGCTACACCTTC
>TRBV5-1|TRBJ1-1|-|-
CASSLVQGSLNTEAFF
TGCGCCAGCAGCTTGGTTCAGGGGAGCTTGAACACTGAAGCTTTCTTT
>TRBV24-1|TRBJ1-5|-|-
CATSAQINQPQHF
TGTGCCACCAGTGCACAGATTAATCAGCCCCAGCATTTT
>TRBV5-4|TRBJ2-1|once|TRBD2
CASTAGASGSHEQFF
TGTGCCAGCACGGCCGGGGCTAGCGGGAGCCATGAGCAGTTCTTC
>TRBV19|TRBJ1-1|-|-
CASSIRPGNTEAFF
TGTGCCAGTAGTATTCGGCCAGGGAACACTGAAGCTTTCTTT
>TRBV9|TRBJ2-3|-|-
CASSSRWGGPGADTQYF
TGTGCCAGCAGCTCCAGGTGGGGGGGGCCCGGCGCAGATACGCAGTATTTT
>TRBV14|TRBJ2-1|-|-
CASSQSGQFDEQFF
TGTGCCAGCAGCCAATCTGGACAGTTCGATGAGCAGTTCTTC
>TRBV30|TRBJ1-1|-|-
CAWRILVRDTEAFF
TGTGCCTGGAGAATTCTGGTGAGGGACACTGAAGCTTTCTTT
>TRBV24-1|TRBJ1-1|-|-
CATSEQGSAEAFF
TGTGCCACCAGTGAACAGGGTAGCGCTGAAGCTTTCTTT
>TRBV5-5|TRBJ1-2|-|TRBD1
CASSPRTGPLGFNTF
TGTGCCAGCAGCCCGCGGACAGGGCCCCTGGGATTCAACACCTTC
>TRBV5-1|TRBJ2-1|-|TRBD2
CASSLAFVSGTHNEQFF
TGCGCCAGCAGCTTGGCCTTTGTTAGCGGGACTCACAATGAGCAGTTCTTC
>TRBV7-2|TRBJ2-1|-|TRBD2
CASSPIRGGGNEQFF
TGTGCCAGCAGCCCGATTCGCGGGGGGGGCAATGAGCAGTTCTTC
>TRBV11-2|TRBJ1-2|-|-
CASSLVSGRVHYGYTF
TGTGCCAGCAGCTTAGTTTCCGGCAGGGTGCACTATGGCTACACCTTC